This T cell receptor (beta chain) was observed in a study of blood T cells in healthy people across ages. Points from the study as a whole: While age rose, TCR beta diversity per million T cells dropped in a roughly linear way.

For this clonotype: Its matching antigen is unknown.

Collection of 7.5 to 10 milliliters of peripheral blood was performed for each donor. The ends were cut back, 9 bases at V and 0 bases at J, with 16 bases in the middle. The CDR3 loop spans 15 amino acids. The germline gives CDR1 MDHEN, CDR2 SYDVKM. A J-beta primer mix and a sample-barcoded 5' primer were used in a second PCR of about 6 to 12 cycles. Each CDR3 protein is one row after TCRdb ran MiXCR on the 5' RACE reads. The data hold 980,000 or so distinct CDR3 sequences, with around 49% observed a single time. This chain connects TRBV28 to TRBJ2-3; the D gene could be TRBD1 or TRBD2 (6 bases each). This TCR was sampled from a man aged 25 to 45 in good health. Sequencing was done on a sample of blood. The CDR3 nucleotides read TGTGCCAGGAGAATGGGGGGCATCAGCACAGATACGCAGTATTTT. Translation gives CARRMGGISTDTQYF. Full variable domain (outside the CDR3, taken from reference TRBV28 and TRBJ2-3): DVKVTQSSRYLVKRTGEKVFLECVQDMDHENMFWYRQDPGLGLRLIYFSYDVKMKEKGDIPEGYSVSREKKERFSLILESASTNQTSMYLCARRMGGISTDTQYFGPGTRLTVL.